These 14 T cell receptor beta chains share one sample of origin, sequenced in a study of blood T cell repertoires in COVID-19. The data were produced by immunoSEQ multiplex PCR, yet TCRdb's version contains in-frame clones alone and is incomplete. The sample consists of some 150,000 clones, 80% to 90% of them appearing once. Sequences were obtained from peripheral blood. Receptor source: a human donor in a cohort sampled during active COVID-19.

The V gene is TRBV19, the J gene TRBJ1-2, with 8 bases fitting TRBD1. Germline lookup yields CDR1 LNHDA and CDR2 SQIVND (reference sequence). Trimming took 5 bases from V and 2 from J; bases not matched to a gene: 7. This CDR3 comprises 15 residues. The CDR3 loop is CASSSLTGENYGYTF. CDR3 nucleotides: TGTGCCAGTAGTTCCTTGACAGGGGAAAACTATGGCTACACCTTC. Complete variable domain (other parts from reference TRBV19 and TRBJ1-2): DGGITQSPKYLFRKEGQNVTLSCEQNLNHDAMYWYRQDPGQGLRLIYYSQIVNDFQKGDIAEGYSVSREKKESFPLTVTSAQKNPTAFYLCASSSLTGENYGYTFGSGTRLTVV.

About this clone: This CDR3 is also generated by other DNA sequences in the sample. The chain joins TRBV2 to TRBJ1-1, with D unresolved. Looked up from germline, CDR1 is SNHLY and CDR2 is FYNNEI. V lost 4 bases and J 2 bases, leaving 5 bases between the germline ends. The CDR3 contains 12 residues. CDR3 in DNA: TGTGCCAGCAGTGTTTCAAACACTGAAGCTTTCTTT. As protein: CASSVSNTEAFF.

Turning to this clone: In the same sample, other DNA sequences code for this CDR3. This sequence joins TRBV19 and TRBJ1-2; 7 positions agree with TRBD1. The CDR3 consists of 14 residues. Germline loops: CDR1 LNHDA, CDR2 SQIVND (reference sequence). J was trimmed by 2 bases and V by 3 bases; bases with no gene match: 3. As DNA, the CDR3 is TGTGCCAGTAGTATTCCAGGGGGGAACTATGGCTACACCTTC. This translates into CASSIPGGNYGYTF.

The chain carries TRBV5-1 and TRBJ2-7, with TRBD2 identical over 11 bases. Trimming cost V 3 bases and J 6 bases; bases outside gene matches: 11. Germline V lookup: CDR1 SGHRS, CDR2 YFSETQ. CDR3 length: 16 residues. The CDR3 protein is CASSSYSTSGEFEQYF. The CDR3 coding sequence is TGCGCCAGCAGCTCATACTCGACTAGCGGGGAGTTCGAGCAGTACTTC.

This chain uses TRBV19 with TRBJ1-2, with 10 bases fitting TRBD1. Per the germline V gene, CDR1 is LNHDA and CDR2 is SQIVND (reference sequence). The CDR3 is 17 amino acids. Trimming cost V 5 bases and J 4 bases; bases outside gene matches: 13. The chain's CDR3 is CASSPIPGGQGSYGYTF. For the CDR3, the DNA is TGTGCCAGTAGTCCCATACCTGGGGGACAGGGGAGCTATGGCTACACCTTC.

Points on this clone: The junction and the germline gene differ at one end; a read error may be behind it. The chain joins TRBV12-3 or TRBV12-4 to TRBJ2-1, with D possibly matching TRBD1 (5 bases). The CDR3 loop spans 11 amino acids. CDR3 in amino acids: CASSLGDSMIF. The CDR3 coding sequence is TGTGCCAGCAGTTTGGGCGACAGTATGATCTTC.

This chain connects TRBV12-3 or TRBV12-4 to TRBJ1-5, with D hard to call. The CDR3 covers 13 residues. Trimming shortened V by 5 bases and J by 7 bases, and 12 bases separated the two germline ends. The CDR3 reads CASSTDTGQPQHF. The CDR3 DNA is TGTGCCAGCAGTACCGACACGGGACAGCCCCAGCATTTT.

The chain couples TRBV7-9 to TRBJ1-5, with 8 bases matching TRBD1. The CDR3 consists of 15 residues. V lost 5 bases to trimming and J lost 4 bases; unmatched junction nucleotides: 7. The germline CDR1 and CDR2 sequences are SEHNR and FQNEAQ (reference sequence). CDR3 DNA sequence: TGTGCCAGCAGCCCTGGGACAGGATCTAATCAGCCCCAGCATTTT. Encoded protein: CASSPGTGSNQPQHF.

The rearrangement uses TRBV28 and TRBJ1-2; maybe TRBD1 (6 bases). V lost 7 bases and J 5 bases, leaving 20 bases between the germline ends. The CDR3 is made up of 15 amino acids. The germline V gene encodes CDR1 MDHEN and CDR2 SYDVKM. The DNA of the CDR3 is TGTGCCAGCACGGATACAGGGAAGTTCTGGTATGGCTACACCTTC. Residues: CASTDTGKFWYGYTF.

The J gene is TRBJ2-1, the V gene TRBV3-1 (or the pseudogene TRBV3-2); perhaps TRBD2 as D (6 bases). Deletions cut 1 base from V and 4 bases from J, with 8 bases between. This CDR3 has 14 amino acids. CDR1 is LGHDT, CDR2 YNNKEL, per germline (reference sequence). CDR3 bases: TGTGCCAGCAGCCAAGGGGACTTTTACAATGAGCAGTTCTTC. Translated, it gives CASSQGDFYNEQFF.

This clone was seen a single time. The rearrangement links TRBV24-1 to TRBJ2-1; 11 bases fit TRBD2. Trimming at V came to 4 bases and at J to 5 bases, leaving 6 bases not matched to a gene. Germline V gene data show CDR1 as KGHDR and CDR2 as SFDVKD. This CDR3 has 16 residues. CDR3 in amino acids: CATSDTGTSGDNEQFF. Written as DNA, the CDR3 is TGTGCCACCAGTGACACCGGGACTAGCGGTGACAATGAGCAGTTCTTC.

The chain combines TRBV6-2 or TRBV6-3 with TRBJ1-5; TRBD1 aligns across 8 bases. This CDR3 has 16 residues. The ends lost 5 bases at V and 1 base at J; junction bases unmatched: 7. Germline V CDR1 and CDR2: MNHEY, SVGEGT. CDR3 amino acids: CASSHARQGSNQPQHF. Written as DNA, the CDR3 is TGTGCCAGCAGTCACGCGCGACAGGGGAGCAATCAGCCCCAGCATTTT.

The CDR3 is CASSLAETQYF. DNA of the CDR3: TGTGCCAGCAGCCTCGCGGAGACCCAGTACTTC. V usage is TRBV4-2 and J usage is TRBJ2-5, with no clear D. Trimming removed 4 bases from V and 5 bases from J, with 5 bases in between. Germline CDR1 and CDR2: LGHNA and YNFKEQ. CDR3 size: 11 residues.

The J gene is TRBJ1-1, the V gene TRBV6-5, with a weak D call TRBD1 (5 bases). Germline CDR1 is MNHEY and CDR2 is SVGAGI. The CDR3 length is 13 residues. V dropped 6 bases and J dropped 2 bases, with 10 bases sitting between them. DNA for the CDR3: TGTGCCAGCAGGAAACAGGTAAACACTGAAGCTTTCTTT. This gives the protein CASRKQVNTEAFF.